This TCR beta chain was identified in a study of blood T cell repertoires in COVID-19. Study in general: Nucleic acid was either cDNA or gDNA, and it came from T cells, B-cell-depleted T cells, or PBMCs.

The repertoire was sequenced with immunoSEQ multiplex PCR; TCRdb's copy has only in-frame clones and lacks some. The sample contains some 200,000 clones, 70% to 90% of which appear only once. CDR3 size: 14 residues. The V end lost 4 bases, the J end lost 6 bases, and 13 bases lay between the germline ends. CDR1 and CDR2 (germline): SGHNT, YENEEA. This clone was seen only a few times. Material: peripheral blood. The V and J genes are TRBV11-3 and TRBJ2-1; tentatively, D is TRBD1 (5 bases). The receptor's source is a woman of 80 years or more with acute or convalescent COVID-19. CDR3 coding DNA: TGTGCCAGCAGCTACCTACAGGTACCCAATGAGCAGTTCTTC. It encodes CASSYLQVPNEQFF.